The 30 T cell receptor beta chains below all came from one sample that was sequenced in a study of blood T cells in healthy people across ages. The second PCR ran about 6 to 11 cycles with a sample-barcoded 5' primer and J-beta primers. TCRdb independently ran MiXCR on the 5' RACE reads; one entry per CDR3 protein. The sample records approximately 830,000 distinct CDR3 sequences, under 80% being singletons. The sample was blood. The receptors come from a man in his thirties or forties in good health.

The gene calls are TRBV27 and TRBJ2-3; 9 positions agree with TRBD2. Unmatched junction bases numbered 6, after V lost 3 bases and J lost 5 bases. Looked up from germline, CDR1 is MNHEY and CDR2 is SMNVEV (reference sequence). The CDR3 consists of 15 residues. The CDR3 DNA follows: TGTGCCAGCAGTTTTCGCGGGGGGGCCGTAGATACGCAGTATTTT. It yields the protein CASSFRGGAVDTQYF.

This clonotype was recorded a few times. The chain links TRBV6-5 to TRBJ2-1; TRBD2 agrees at 7 bases. V was clipped by 5 bases and J by 2 bases; unmatched bases: 6. Germline V gene lookup returns CDR1 MNHEY and CDR2 SVGAGI. This CDR3 has 15 amino acids. CDR3 protein: CASSPRGGTYNEQFF. The CDR3 region has the DNA TGTGCCAGCAGTCCCCGCGGGGGAACCTACAATGAGCAGTTCTTC.

This clonotype has more than one count but fewer than ten. Given a much more abundant clone one base away, this may be a read error. The chain combines TRBV20-1 with TRBJ2-1, with D uncertain. The J call could be wrong; TRBJ2-7 is a better fit for the DNA end. Germline V gene lookup returns CDR1 DFQATT and CDR2 SNEGSKA (reference sequence). This CDR3 is built from 13 residues. The CDR3 region has the DNA TGCAGTGCGCCGCTGGACGTAGACAATGAGCAGTACTTC. Its protein product is CSAPLDVDNEQYF.

In regard to this clonotype: The final CDR3 position lacks the conserved phenylalanine or tryptophan, pointing to a likely read error. The chain links TRBV12-3 or TRBV12-4 to TRBJ2-3, with D tentatively TRBD2 (6 bases). Trimming pared 7 bases from V and 0 bases from J, leaving 17 bases between. CDR3 size: 16 residues. Here the CDR3 reads CASIFGGRQSTDTQYS. In DNA, the CDR3 is TGTGCCAGCATCTTCGGAGGGAGGCAAAGCACAGATACGCAGTATTCT.

V and J are TRBV5-1 and TRBJ1-2; D perhaps matches TRBD1 (5 bases). This CDR3 comprises 12 residues. V was pared by 2 bases and J by 8 bases, with 10 bases between. Germline CDR1 SGHRS, CDR2 YFSETQ. CDR3 DNA sequence: TGCGCCAGCAGCTTCAATGGGGACGGCTACACCTTC. Its protein product is CASSFNGDGYTF.

The table lists this clonotype with a few counts. The gene calls are TRBV7-2 and TRBJ2-5; weak D call: TRBD2 (6 bases). The CDR3 length is 14 residues. Germline CDR1 SGHTA, CDR2 FQGNSA. The V end lost 2 bases, the J end lost 1 base, and 8 bases lay between the germline ends. The CDR3 loop reads CASSLWRGQETQYF. CDR3 in DNA: TGTGCCAGCAGCTTATGGCGGGGCCAAGAGACCCAGTACTTC.

V is TRBV7-9 and J is TRBJ2-1; tentative D call: TRBD2 (6 bases). The CDR3 consists of 14 residues. Germline V lookup: CDR1 SEHNR, CDR2 FQNEAQ (reference sequence). The V end was cut by 5 bases, the J end by 8 bases, with 16 bases between. The CDR3 coding sequence is TGTGCCAGCAGCATACCGGGGGAATTTGATGAGCAGTTCTTC. Translation: CASSIPGEFDEQFF.

The J gene is TRBJ1-6, the V gene TRBV5-1; D unresolved. V lost 5 bases and J lost 6, with 6 bases in between. Germline V gene data show CDR1 as SGHRS and CDR2 as YFSETQ. This CDR3 spans 12 amino acids. CDR3 in amino acids: CASRDGNSPLHF. The CDR3 region has the DNA TGCGCCAGCAGGGACGGTAATTCACCCCTCCACTTT.

This clonotype was observed a handful of times. The chain is built from TRBV20-1 and TRBJ1-5; 11 nucleotides match TRBD1. V shed 3 bases, J shed 7 bases, and the junction held 5 bases outside the gene matches. The CDR3 length is 14 residues. CDR1 is DFQATT, CDR2 SNEGSKA, per germline (reference sequence). The CDR3 here is CSARGQGEEQPQHF. The DNA of the CDR3 is TGCAGTGCTAGGGGACAGGGGGAGGAACAGCCCCAGCATTTT.

This chain connects TRBV20-1 to TRBJ1-1; D perhaps matches TRBD1 (5 bases). The CDR3 extends over 15 amino acids. Germline V gene data show CDR1 as DFQATT and CDR2 as SNEGSKA (reference sequence). V lost 1 base and J lost 1, with 13 bases in between. The CDR3 here is CSARGLGGQNTEAFF. In DNA, the CDR3 is TGCAGTGCTAGAGGATTGGGGGGTCAGAACACTGAAGCTTTCTTT.

V and J are TRBV4-1 and TRBJ2-5, with TRBD1 identical over 7 bases. Germline V gene sequence: CDR1 MGHRA, CDR2 YSYEKL. The junction had 6 bases not matched to a gene; V was cut back by 0 bases and J by 5 bases. This CDR3 comprises 15 residues. Written as DNA, the CDR3 is TGCGCCAGCAGCCAAGATGGCAGGGGGTCGGAGACCCAGTACTTC. Its translation: CASSQDGRGSETQYF.

The chain uses TRBV20-1 and TRBJ1-2; no clear D. The CDR3 sequence is 15 residues long. The germline V and J ends were trimmed by 3 bases and 0 bases, with 14 bases remaining between them. Germline lookup yields CDR1 DFQATT and CDR2 SNEGSKA (reference sequence). The CDR3 reads CSASPRSAANYGYTF. For the CDR3, the DNA is TGCAGTGCTAGTCCCCGGTCGGCAGCTAACTATGGCTACACCTTC.

V gene TRBV9 combines with J gene TRBJ1-5; D gene unclear. Trimming took off 0 bases at V and 0 bases at J, with 7 bases between the two ends. This CDR3 is built from 15 residues. Germline V CDR1 and CDR2: SGDLS, YYNGEE. The CDR3 reads CASSVDGDSNQPQHF. CDR3 in DNA: TGTGCCAGCAGCGTAGACGGAGATAGCAATCAGCCCCAGCATTTT.

J is TRBJ2-7 and V is TRBV3-1; the match to TRBD1 covers 10 bases. The CDR3 is 15 residues long. Germline loops: CDR1 LGHDT, CDR2 YNNKEL (reference sequence). Trimming cost V 4 bases and J 6 bases; bases outside gene matches: 9. The CDR3 DNA sequence: TGTGCCAGCAGCCTACCGGGACAGGGGATGGGCGAGCAGTACTTC. It codes for CASSLPGQGMGEQYF.

This clonotype has a handful of counts. The rearrangement uses TRBV7-9 and TRBJ2-1, with a weak D call TRBD1 (6 bases). The CDR3 spans 15 residues. Germline V gene data show CDR1 as SEHNR and CDR2 as FQNEAQ (reference sequence). Trimming took off 1 base at V and 6 bases at J, with 13 bases between the two ends. The chain's CDR3 is CASSLGVQGSNEQFF. CDR3 DNA sequence: TGTGCCAGCAGCTTAGGAGTACAGGGTAGCAATGAGCAGTTCTTC.

The gene calls are TRBV4-3 and TRBJ2-3; D is unresolved. With 0 bases removed from V and 10 bases from J, the gap between germline ends came to 14 bases. The CDR3 consists of 14 residues. Looked up from germline, CDR1 is LGHNA and CDR2 is YSLEER. Written as DNA, the CDR3 is TGCGCCAGCAGCCAAGAAGTGGCCAAGGAGCCGCAGTATTTT. Its protein is CASSQEVAKEPQYF.

The rearrangement uses TRBV7-2 and TRBJ2-1, with 13 bases lining up with TRBD2. J lost 7 bases, V lost 5 bases, and 8 bases had no gene match. This CDR3 is 16 amino acids long. Germline V gene data show CDR1 as SGHTA and CDR2 as FQGNSA. DNA of the CDR3: TGTGCCAGCAGCCCGCACGGGACTAGCGGGATGAATGAGCAGTTCTTC. Translated: CASSPHGTSGMNEQFF.

This rearrangement joins TRBV4-3 to TRBJ2-6; TRBD2 matches 7 bases. Germline V gene lookup returns CDR1 LGHNA and CDR2 YSLEER. The V segment lost 0 bases and the J segment 0 bases; nucleotides outside the gene matches: 8. The CDR3 contains 19 residues. The CDR3 sequence is CASSQDSGGYSSGANVLTF. CDR3 bases: TGCGCCAGCAGCCAAGATTCGGGGGGATACAGCTCTGGGGCCAACGTCCTGACTTTC.

The sample holds one count of this clonotype. This chain joins TRBV9 and TRBJ2-2; 7 positions match TRBD2. This CDR3 is built from 16 residues. Trimming at V came to 4 bases and at J to 4 bases, leaving 10 bases not matched to a gene. The germline CDR1 and CDR2 sequences are SGDLS and YYNGEE. The CDR3 loop reads CASSTSGDSATGELFF. CDR3 bases: TGTGCCAGCAGCACGAGCGGGGATTCGGCCACCGGGGAGCTGTTTTTT.

The V gene is TRBV21-1, the J gene TRBJ1-5; no check of the table's D call, TRBD1, against the DNA was made. TRBV21-1 counts as a pseudogene. The CDR3 contains 15 residues. CDR3 in DNA: TGTGCCAGCAGCAAACGGGGGTTAAGCAATCAGCTCCAGCATTTT. This codes for CASSKRGLSNQLQHF.

V and J are TRBV12-3 or TRBV12-4 and TRBJ2-3; tentatively, D is TRBD1 (6 bases). The CDR3 covers 16 residues. Trimming pared 0 bases from V and 5 bases from J, leaving 15 bases between. CDR3 loop: CASSLAGASYGDTQYF. The CDR3 nucleotides read TGTGCCAGCAGTTTAGCGGGGGCCTCCTATGGAGATACGCAGTATTTT.

V is TRBV10-3 and J is TRBJ1-6, with D perhaps TRBD1 (6 bases). V gave up 4 bases and J gave up 8 bases, with 18 bases separating them. CDR1 ENHRY and CDR2 SYGVKD come from the germline V gene. The CDR3 runs to 16 residues. CDR3 nucleotide sequence: TGTGCCATCAGTGCCGCTCTGGGGGGGCGGGATTCACCCCTCCACTTT. Encoded protein: CAISAALGGRDSPLHF.

The chain employs TRBV28 and TRBJ2-4, with TRBD1 matching over 7 bases. V was clipped by 5 bases and J by 6 bases; unmatched bases: 7. The CDR3 contains 14 residues. Looked up from germline, CDR1 is MDHEN and CDR2 is SYDVKM. The CDR3 DNA reads as TGTGCCAGCAGTACCTCCGGGACAGTAAACATTCAGTACTTC. It yields the protein CASSTSGTVNIQYF.

The CDR3 DNA is TGCAGTGCTAGGGGTGAGAGGGAGACCCAGTACTTC. Translating it yields CSARGERETQYF. The chain joins TRBV20-1 to TRBJ2-5; D remains unclear. V lost 3 bases and J lost 5, with 10 bases in between. This CDR3 region has 12 residues. Germline V gives CDR1 DFQATT, CDR2 SNEGSKA (reference sequence).

V gene TRBV28 combines with J gene TRBJ2-5, with 10 bases aligning to TRBD2. V shed 2 bases, J shed 5 bases, and the junction held 8 bases outside the gene matches. Looked up from germline, CDR1 is MDHEN and CDR2 is SYDVKM. The CDR3 runs 16 residues. The CDR3 nucleotides are TGTGCCAGCAGTTTAGAAATACTAGCGGGATGGGAGACCCAGTACTTC. Translating it yields CASSLEILAGWETQYF. Together with reference TRBV28 and TRBJ2-5, the CDR3 gives the full variable domain: DVKVTQSSRYLVKRTGEKVFLECVQDMDHENMFWYRQDPGLGLRLIYFSYDVKMKEKGDIPEGYSVSREKKERFSLILESASTNQTSMYLCASSLEILAGWETQYFGPGTRLLVL.

This clonotype came up a few times. CDR3 region: CASSVGNQETQYF. The CDR3 DNA is TGTGCCAGCAGCGTGGGTAACCAAGAGACCCAGTACTTC. The chain has TRBV9 and TRBJ2-5; no clear D gene. With 2 bases removed from V and 0 bases from J, the gap between germline ends came to 5 bases. The CDR3 is made up of 13 amino acids. Germline V CDR1 and CDR2: SGDLS, YYNGEE.

This clonotype was observed a few times. The chain couples TRBV12-3 or TRBV12-4 to TRBJ1-2, with a tentative D call TRBD1 (6 bases). Trimming cost V 6 bases and J 5 bases, with 19 bases left between them. There are 15 residues in the CDR3. The CDR3 DNA sequence: TGTGCCAGCAGCCCGGCGGGGGGCGGTCTATATGGCTACACCTTC. The encoded protein is CASSPAGGGLYGYTF.

The chain couples TRBV30 to TRBJ1-2; possibly TRBD1 for D (5 bases). The germline CDR1 and CDR2 sequences are GTSNPN and SVGIG (reference sequence). CDR3 length equals 11 residues. Trimming shortened V by 5 bases and J by 6 bases, and 10 bases separated the two germline ends. The CDR3 spells CAWGTSDGYTF. DNA for the CDR3: TGTGCCTGGGGGACTTCGGATGGCTACACCTTC.

V usage is TRBV5-5 and J usage is TRBJ1-2; TRBD1 matches 7 bases. Germline V lookup: CDR1 SGHKS, CDR2 YYEKEE (reference sequence). The CDR3 is 19 residues long. J was trimmed by 7 bases and V by 4 bases; bases with no gene match: 25. The CDR3 reads CASSRHHMGQYRDFGGYTF. The CDR3, as DNA: TGTGCCAGCAGCCGACATCATATGGGACAGTATAGGGACTTCGGTGGCTACACCTTC.

This chain connects TRBV6-5 to TRBJ2-1, with a possible D match to TRBD2 (7 bases). Germline loops: CDR1 MNHEY, CDR2 SVGAGI. The V end lost 4 bases, the J end lost 5 bases, and 15 bases lay between the germline ends. The CDR3 covers 15 residues. The CDR3: CASSSNRGGNNEQFF. The CDR3 DNA is TGTGCCAGCAGTTCTAATAGGGGGGGGAACAATGAGCAGTTCTTC.